There are a few counts of the clone carrying this T cell receptor (beta chain). The data are from a study of blood T cell repertoires in COVID-19. Study-wide background: The analysed material was cDNA or gDNA that came from T cells, B-cell-depleted T cells, or PBMCs.

The V gene's germline CDR1 is SNHLY and CDR2 FYNNEI. The V end was cut by 11 bases, the J end by 0 bases, with 20 bases between. This CDR3 is 16 amino acids long. Per the original data handling: How many nucleated cells were present was estimated from reference gene primer amplification. TCRdb keeps only in-frame clones here, not all; method: immunoSEQ multiplex PCR. The D gene and trimming were derived from the DNA, and the V and J assignments and clone size from that table. The sample consists of some 150,000 clones, about 86% of them appearing once. The sequence was collected from a woman in her fifties or sixties with acute or convalescent COVID-19. Sequencing used peripheral blood. This sequence joins TRBV2 and TRBJ1-5; D is perhaps TRBD1 (5 bases). This CDR3 is CAASGTAADSNQPQHF. CDR3 DNA sequence: TGTGCCGCGAGCGGGACGGCTGCCGATAGCAATCAGCCCCAGCATTTT.